This passage covers 17 T cell receptor beta chains from one sample sequenced in a study of radiation and T cells in renal cell carcinoma. Time point reported: blood 2 weeks post-SBRT. Treatment here: 15 Gy SBRT to primary tumor, nephrectomy 4 weeks later. Produced via immunoSEQ multiplex PCR; TCRdb's table is partial and in-frame only. The table has roughly 120,000 clones, around four fifths seen once. Specimen: blood, collected from a patient whose treatment included radiotherapy and nephrectomy. Receptor source: a woman aged 60 to 75 with renal cell carcinoma.

This clone was recorded only once. The rearrangement joins TRBV11-2 to TRBJ2-7; tentatively, D is TRBD2 (6 bases). CDR1 is SGHAT, CDR2 FQNNGV, per germline. V lost 5 bases, J lost 3 bases, and 17 bases lay in between. This CDR3 is 15 amino acids long. CDR3 residues: CASSHTAGPDYEQYF. CDR3 in DNA: TGTGCCAGCAGCCACACGGCGGGACCGGACTACGAGCAGTACTTC.

The V call is TRBV7-2, the J call TRBJ2-2; TRBD2 is a possible D gene (5 bases). Germline-derived CDR1 and CDR2 are SGHTA and FQGNSA. The CDR3 is 15 residues long. The ends were cut back, 2 bases at V and 5 bases at J, with 12 bases in the middle. CDR3 loop: CASSLKRDRTGELFF. The CDR3 region has the DNA TGTGCCAGCAGCTTAAAGAGGGATCGGACCGGGGAGCTGTTTTTT.

This chain uses TRBV5-1 with TRBJ2-7, with TRBD1 identical over 8 bases. V dropped 4 bases and J dropped 2; count of bases not matched to a gene: 8. Germline CDR1 and CDR2: SGHRS and YFSETQ. The CDR3 totals 15 residues. The CDR3 spells CASSVFVDRAYEQYF. The CDR3, as DNA: TGCGCCAGCAGCGTTTTTGTGGACAGGGCCTACGAGCAGTACTTC. Looking up the rest from reference TRBV5-1 and TRBJ2-7 gives the full variable domain: KAGVTQTPRYLIKTRGQQVTLSCSPISGHRSVSWYQQTPGQGLQFLFEYFSETQRNKGNFPGRFSGRQFSNSRSEMNVSTLELGDSALYLCASSVFVDRAYEQYFGPGTRLTVT.

This clone was counted only a few times. V usage is TRBV19 and J usage is TRBJ1-1, with D unresolved. Trimming shortened V by 7 bases and J by 0 bases, and 3 bases separated the two germline ends. This CDR3 contains 11 residues. CDR1 and CDR2 from the germline V gene are LNHDA and SQIVND (reference sequence). The CDR3 nucleotides read TGTGCCAGTAAGATGAACACTGAAGCTTTCTTT. Protein: CASKMNTEAFF.

The V gene is TRBV4-3, the J gene TRBJ1-2, with TRBD1 matching over 10 bases. Germline-derived CDR1 and CDR2 are LGHNA and YSLEER. There are 16 residues in the CDR3. The V and J ends lost 0 bases and 7 bases, in that order; junction bases with no gene match: 8. The CDR3 is CASSQDDYRDRGGYTF. The DNA of the CDR3 is TGCGCCAGCAGCCAAGATGATTACCGGGACAGGGGTGGCTACACCTTC.

This clone was counted a single time. The chain is built from TRBV6-6 and TRBJ1-2, with D maybe TRBD1 (5 bases). This CDR3 is built from 14 residues. From germline, CDR1 is MNHNY and CDR2 SVGAGI (reference sequence). The V end lost 6 bases, the J end lost 7 bases, and 18 bases lay between the germline ends. This CDR3 is CASRPGTNRGGYTF. CDR3 nucleotide sequence: TGTGCCAGCAGACCGGGGACTAACCGCGGTGGCTACACCTTC.

For the CDR3, the DNA is TGCGCCAGCAGCCTGACCGGGACAGGGGGTGGTGGTGGCTACACCTTC. It specifies CASSLTGTGGGGGYTF. The V gene is TRBV5-1, the J gene TRBJ1-2, with 11 bases fitting TRBD1. J was trimmed by 7 bases and V by 4 bases; bases with no gene match: 12. The CDR3 consists of 16 residues. Germline CDR1 SGHRS, CDR2 YFSETQ.

The V gene is TRBV28, the J gene TRBJ2-7; 8 bases agree with TRBD1. This CDR3 contains 15 residues. Germline values: CDR1 MDHEN, CDR2 SYDVKM. V was pared by 6 bases and J by 0 bases, with 7 bases of the junction left unmatched. Here the CDR3 DNA reads TGTGCCAGCAGAGCAGGGGGCCCGAGCTCCTACGAGCAGTACTTC. Its protein product is CASRAGGPSSYEQYF.

This sequence joins TRBV18 and TRBJ1-2; 12 bases map to TRBD1. CDR1 is KGHSH, CDR2 LQKENI, per germline. CDR3 size: 14 residues. J was trimmed by 7 bases and V by 3 bases; bases with no gene match: 3. For the CDR3, the DNA is TGTGCCAGCTCACCGGGACAGGGGGCAATTGGCTACACCTTC. This gives the protein CASSPGQGAIGYTF.

This clone was seen repeatedly, ten times or more. CDR3 protein: CASSLRDGNYGYTF. The DNA for the CDR3 is TGTGCCAGCAGTTTAAGGGATGGTAACTATGGCTACACCTTC. The chain combines TRBV2 with TRBJ1-2; no clear D. The V end lost 5 bases, the J end lost 1 base, and 11 bases lay between the germline ends. There are 14 residues in the CDR3. The V gene's germline CDR1 is SNHLY and CDR2 FYNNEI.

The V and J genes are TRBV19 and TRBJ2-2; no clear D. CDR1 and CDR2 from the germline V gene are LNHDA and SQIVND (reference sequence). The CDR3 has 15 amino acids. Trimming removed 6 bases from V and 0 bases from J, with 11 bases in between. The CDR3 protein is CASSPTGPNTGELFF. In DNA form, the CDR3 reads TGTGCCAGTAGCCCCACGGGCCCGAACACCGGGGAGCTGTTTTTT.

This clone was picked up one time. J is TRBJ1-5 and V is TRBV19, with D possibly matching TRBD1 (5 bases). The CDR3 spans 17 residues. From germline, CDR1 is LNHDA and CDR2 SQIVND (reference sequence). The V end was cut by 3 bases, the J end by 3 bases, with 18 bases between. CDR3 DNA sequence: TGTGCCAGTAGTATTTGGCAGGGAGTCCCGGTCAATCAGCCCCAGCATTTT. This encodes CASSIWQGVPVNQPQHF.

The CDR3 DNA sequence: TGTGCCAGCAGCTTGGCCGAGGTGAACATTCAGTACTTC. Translating gives CASSLAEVNIQYF. The chain joins TRBV5-4 to TRBJ2-4; D ambiguous. The V and J ends lost 0 bases and 7 bases respectively, with 8 bases between them. This CDR3 contains 13 residues. Looked up from germline, CDR1 is SGHNT and CDR2 is YYREEE (reference sequence).

V usage is TRBV7-9 and J usage is TRBJ1-1, with no clear D. This CDR3 comprises 12 residues. In germline, CDR1 is SEHNR, CDR2 FQNEAQ (reference sequence). The germline V and J ends were trimmed by 3 bases and 5 bases, with 7 bases remaining between them. CDR3 coding DNA: TGTGCCAGCAGCTTGGTCCGGACTGAAGCTTTCTTT. As protein: CASSLVRTEAFF.

V gene TRBV29-1 combines with J gene TRBJ1-2, with 12 bases identical to TRBD1. Trimming took 6 bases from V and 7 from J; bases not matched to a gene: 9. This CDR3 comprises 14 residues. Germline V gene data show CDR1 as SQVTM and CDR2 as ANQGSEA. CDR3 in amino acids: CSVASGTGGRGYTF. In DNA, the CDR3 is TGCAGCGTCGCATCCGGGACAGGGGGCCGTGGCTACACCTTC. The whole variable domain, remainder taken from reference TRBV29-1 and TRBJ1-2, is SAVISQKPSRDICQRGTSLTIQCQVDSQVTMMFWYRQQPGQSLTLIATANQGSEATYESGFVIDKFPISRPNLTFSTLTVSNMSPEDSSIYLCSVASGTGGRGYTFGSGTRLTVV.

The chain is built from TRBV7-2 and TRBJ2-7; D not certain. CDR3 length equals 15 residues. Between the trimmed V and J ends, which lost 4 bases and 0 bases, there was a span of 13 bases. Germline CDR1 and CDR2: SGHTA and FQGNSA. The CDR3 bases are TGTGCCAGCAGCTCCGGACGGATCCACTCCTACGAGCAGTACTTC. This translates into CASSSGRIHSYEQYF.

In nucleotides, the CDR3 is TGTGCCAGCAGTGGGACAGGGACTGAAGCTTTCTTT. Its protein product is CASSGTGTEAFF. This chain connects TRBV6-1 to TRBJ1-1; 8 bases are shared with TRBD1. Trimming took 4 bases from V and 5 from J; bases not matched to a gene: 0. This CDR3 has 12 amino acids. Germline V gene lookup returns CDR1 MNHNS and CDR2 SASEGT.